Each of the 15 T cell receptor beta chains below was sequenced from the same sample in a study of immune evolution from preneoplasia to lung adenocarcinoma (dated by TCRdb to about 2021). Library generation was performed with the immunoSEQ multiplex PCR assay. TCRdb retrieved this table from immuneACCESS and kept in-frame rearrangements only. Not all clones are present; in checked studies, unresolved V genes account for under half, and no reason is known for the remainder. The sample has 25,000 to 30,000 clones on record, roughly 70% of them singletons. In total, the top ten clones hold roughly 6% of the sample. The sequenced sample was FFPE invasive lung adenocarcinoma tissue. The cell subset or site label of this sample denotes: frankly invasive lung adenocarcinoma (ADC). The receptors shown here come from a person aged 55 to 70 with invasive lung adenocarcinoma. Some clones in this sample may be carry-over from other donors' samples.

The table lists this clone with a few counts. This CDR3 is also generated by other DNA sequences in the sample. The V call is TRBV5-1, the J call TRBJ2-3; D ambiguous. V was shortened by 4 bases and J by 4 bases, with 10 bases between the two germline ends. The CDR3 is 13 amino acids. CDR1 is SGHRS, CDR2 YFSETQ, per germline. For the CDR3, the DNA is TGCGCCAGCAGCGTGGGCCGGGCAGATACGCAGTATTTT. Translation: CASSVGRADTQYF.

The V call is TRBV14, the J call TRBJ2-1; D gene uncertain. The germline V and J ends were trimmed by 4 bases and 10 bases, with 11 bases remaining between them. This CDR3 region has 12 residues. CDR1 is SGHDN, CDR2 FVKESK, per germline. The CDR3 here is CASSPQIGEQFF. The CDR3 DNA follows: TGTGCCAGCAGCCCCCAGATTGGGGAGCAGTTCTTC. Using reference TRBV14 and TRBJ2-1 for the parts outside the CDR3, the full variable domain is EAGVTQFPSHSVIEKGQTVTLRCDPISGHDNLYWYRRVMGKEIKFLLHFVKESKQDESGMPNNRFLAERTGGTYSTLKVQPAELEDSGVYFCASSPQIGEQFFGPGTRLTVL.

This chain connects TRBV4-2 to TRBJ2-1; D perhaps matches TRBD2 (6 bases). Trimming pared 0 bases from V and 7 bases from J, leaving 10 bases between. CDR1 is LGHNA and CDR2 is YNFKEQ in the germline V gene. CDR3 size: 14 residues. The CDR3 loop reads CASSQEERENEQFF. The CDR3 region has the DNA TGTGCCAGCAGCCAAGAGGAACGGGAGAATGAGCAGTTCTTC.

This clone came up a few times. This chain connects TRBV18 to TRBJ2-5; D gene ambiguous. Trimming left V 1 base short and J 2 bases short, with 8 bases between. CDR1 and CDR2 from the germline V gene are KGHSH and LQKENI. The CDR3 has 14 amino acids. The CDR3 DNA is TGTGCCAGCTCACCACAAGTTGGACAAGAGACCCAGTACTTC. This sequence encodes CASSPQVGQETQYF.

The chain recombines TRBV11-2 with TRBJ1-2; D is unclear. This CDR3 has 12 residues. V was cut by 4 bases and J by 4 bases, with 7 bases left in between. The germline gives CDR1 SGHAT, CDR2 FQNNGV. The CDR3 bases are TGTGCCAGCAGCTCGGACCGCTATGGCTACACCTTC. This sequence encodes CASSSDRYGYTF.

CDR3 loop: CASSQFAGTSTDTQYF. CDR3 in DNA: TGCGCCAGCAGCCAATTTGCGGGGACTAGCACAGATACGCAGTATTTT. The chain has TRBV4-1 and TRBJ2-3; the D gene is possibly TRBD2 (6 bases). The germline V and J ends were trimmed by 2 bases and 0 bases, with 12 bases remaining between them. The CDR3 loop spans 16 amino acids. Germline V CDR1 and CDR2: MGHRA, YSYEKL.

This clone was picked up one time. CDR3 residues: CASSLLPGQGGEQYF. For the CDR3, the DNA is TGCGCCAGCAGCTTGCTCCCGGGACAGGGCGGCGAGCAGTACTTC. The chain is built from TRBV5-1 and TRBJ2-7; 9 nucleotides line up with TRBD1. V was pared by 1 base and J by 6 bases, with 8 bases of the junction left unmatched. The CDR3 totals 15 residues. The germline V gene has CDR1 SGHRS and CDR2 YFSETQ.

J is TRBJ2-2 and V is TRBV19; D is possibly TRBD1 (6 bases). Trimming removed 1 base at V and 2 bases at J, with 8 bases between. The CDR3 spans 15 residues. Germline lookup yields CDR1 LNHDA and CDR2 SQIVND (reference sequence). CDR3 nucleotides: TGTGCCAGTAGTATAGGGGACATTAACACCGGGGAGCTGTTTTTT. Translating it yields CASSIGDINTGELFF.

The chain is built from TRBV5-6 and TRBJ1-3; TRBD1 matches 7 bases. Germline lookup yields CDR1 SGHDT and CDR2 YYEEEE. The CDR3 is 15 residues long. Trimming cost V 4 bases and J 3 bases; bases outside gene matches: 7. Written as DNA, the CDR3 is TGTGCCAGCAGCCGTGACAGGGTCCATGGAAACACCATATATTTT. It codes for CASSRDRVHGNTIYF.

In DNA form, the CDR3 reads TGTGCCAGCAGTGACGGACTAGCGGGCACAGATACGCAGTATTTT. This gives the protein CASSDGLAGTDTQYF. J is TRBJ2-3 and V is TRBV2; 10 nucleotides match TRBD2. V lost 3 bases, J lost 1 base, and 1 base stayed unmatched. CDR3 length: 15 residues. Germline V gene sequence: CDR1 SNHLY, CDR2 FYNNEI.

The genes are TRBV30 and TRBJ1-1, with a tentative D call TRBD1 (6 bases). Trimming removed 3 bases from V and 0 bases from J, with 11 bases in between. The CDR3 is 14 residues long. Germline lookup yields CDR1 GTSNPN and CDR2 SVGIG (reference sequence). The CDR3 DNA is TGTGCCTGGAGAGGGGGACGGTTGAACACTGAAGCTTTCTTT. Translating gives CAWRGGRLNTEAFF.

The chain has TRBV7-2 and TRBJ2-3; 9 nucleotides line up with TRBD2. The CDR3 covers 16 residues. The V gene's germline CDR1 is SGHTA and CDR2 FQGNSA. V was pared by 4 bases and J by 5 bases, with 10 bases of the junction left unmatched. The CDR3 loop is CASSSQGAGGGDTQYF. CDR3 nucleotide sequence: TGTGCCAGCAGCTCCCAGGGTGCGGGAGGGGGAGATACGCAGTATTTT.

The gene calls are TRBV21-1 and TRBJ1-1. TRBV21-1 is termed a pseudogene. The CDR3 spans 16 residues. The CDR3 here is CASSKDSGFGDTEAFF. CDR3 bases: TGTGCCAGCAGCAAAGATTCGGGGTTCGGGGACACTGAAGCTTTCTTT.

This chain joins TRBV5-1 and TRBJ2-5; possibly TRBD2 for D (6 bases). Trimming cost V 0 bases and J 1 base, with 13 bases left between them. In germline, CDR1 is SGHRS, CDR2 YFSETQ. The CDR3 runs to 16 residues. The CDR3 sequence: CASSLDGSGSQETQYF. Written as DNA, the CDR3 is TGCGCCAGCAGCTTGGATGGTAGCGGCAGCCAAGAGACCCAGTACTTC.

This clone was detected only a few times. This sequence joins TRBV19 and TRBJ1-2; D remains unclear. In germline, CDR1 is LNHDA, CDR2 SQIVND (reference sequence). The germline V and J ends were trimmed by 8 bases and 2 bases, with 6 bases remaining between them. The CDR3 sequence is 11 residues long. The chain's CDR3 is CASWENYGYTF. The CDR3, as DNA: TGTGCCAGTTGGGAAAACTATGGCTACACCTTC.